This T cell receptor (beta chain) was obtained from a study of human T cells and chemical hapten exposure. As to time point: patch test 1, 2 weeks after DPC sensitization. Treatment of the sample: therapeutic diphenylcyclopropenone sensitization with weekly scalp DPC. Germline V gives CDR1 LGHDT, CDR2 YNNKEL (reference sequence). The trim removed 4 bases at V and 4 bases at J, leaving 8 bases unmatched. The CDR3 is 15 amino acids. One entry per CDR3 protein results from TCRdb running MiXCR on the RACE reads. The sample has roughly 98,000 distinct CDR3 sequences, around 12% seen once. In this sample, this clonotype turned up a few times.

The sequences come from whole blood, collected in connection with sensitization to the hapten diphenylcyclopropenone (DPC). This sequence joins TRBV3-1 and TRBJ2-7; 9 nucleotides line up with TRBD1. This TCR was recovered from a woman aged 40 to 55 with alopecia areata. Some clones in this sample may be carry-over from other donors' samples. CDR3 nucleotides: TGTGCCAGCAGCCGAGCGACAGGGGGGGCATACGAGCAGTACTTC. It yields the protein CASSRATGGAYEQYF.